A single sample is the source of the 12 T cell receptor beta chains below, sequenced in a study of cytomegalovirus exposure and HLA in healthy donors. A multiplex PCR was run with 60 Vbeta primers and 13 Jbeta primers. Some clones are missing from TCRdb's copy, which holds only in-frame ones; the method was immunoSEQ multiplex PCR. Of tens of thousands of clones listed, over 65% are singletons. Sequenced: PBMCs. The source is a man aged 45-65 years in good health and CMV-seropositive.

The chain links TRBV30 to TRBJ2-7; 7 nucleotides line up with TRBD2. Germline V gene data show CDR1 as GTSNPN and CDR2 as SVGIG (reference sequence). This CDR3 has 13 amino acids. J gave up 7 bases and V 8 bases, and 14 bases lay outside the gene matches. CDR3 amino acids: CAGGDPGLKEQYF. CDR3 bases: TGTGCCGGCGGGGATCCGGGACTAAAGGAGCAGTACTTC. The full variable domain, with the rest looked up from reference TRBV30 and TRBJ2-7, is SQTIHQWPATLVQPVGSPLSLECTVEGTSNPNLYWYRQAAGRGLQLLFYSVGIGQISSEVPQNLSASRPQDRQFILSSKKLLLSDSGFYLCAGGDPGLKEQYFGPGTRLTVT.

This clone was seen more than once but under ten times. This chain links TRBV11-2 with TRBJ2-5; D might be TRBD1 (5 bases). CDR1 SGHAT and CDR2 FQNNGV come from the germline V gene. The CDR3 covers 17 residues. The V gene lost 6 bases and the J gene lost 1 base, with 21 bases spanning the gap. CDR3 loop: CASRLSPLLGRQETQYF. CDR3 in DNA: TGTGCCAGCAGGTTAAGCCCGCTGTTGGGGCGCCAAGAGACCCAGTACTTC. Variable domain in full (rest from reference TRBV11-2 and TRBJ2-5): EAGVAQSPRYKIIEKRQSVAFWCNPISGHATLYWYQQILGQGPKLLIQFQNNGVVDDSQLPKDRFSAERLKGVDSTLKIQPAKLEDSAVYLCASRLSPLLGRQETQYFGPGTRLLVL.

The CDR3 spells CAWKGQSVNEQYF. The CDR3 DNA is TGTGCCTGGAAGGGACAGAGCGTCAACGAGCAGTACTTC. The chain is built from TRBV30 and TRBJ2-7; 7 bases are a match to TRBD1. CDR1 and CDR2 (germline): GTSNPN, SVGIG (reference sequence). The V segment lost 4 bases and the J segment 5 bases; nucleotides outside the gene matches: 8. CDR3 size: 13 residues.

The chain couples TRBV11-3 to TRBJ2-7; D perhaps matches TRBD1 (6 bases). V was clipped by 10 bases and J by 3 bases, with 19 bases between them. Germline assignment: CDR1 SGHNT and CDR2 YENEEA. The CDR3 runs to 14 residues. DNA of the CDR3: TGTGCCACTCAAAGAACCAGGGGTAACTACGAGCAGTACTTC. This translates into CATQRTRGNYEQYF.

The chain combines TRBV18 with TRBJ2-7; TRBD1 matches 10 bases. The length of the CDR3 is 13 residues. With 7 bases clipped from V and 7 bases from J, the junction kept 7 bases outside the gene matches. Germline V gene lookup returns CDR1 KGHSH and CDR2 LQKENI. DNA of the CDR3: TGTGCCAGCTTACGGACAGGGGGTAGGGAGCAGTACTTC. Amino acids: CASLRTGGREQYF.

The chain uses TRBV5-6 and TRBJ2-1; D may be TRBD1 (6 bases). V was cut by 3 bases and J by 8 bases, with 18 bases left in between. The CDR3 runs to 15 residues. Germline CDR1 is SGHDT and CDR2 is YYEEEE. DNA of the CDR3: TGTGCCAGCAGCTCGGATTTTGGACAGAGCGATGAGCAGTTCTTC. Translation gives CASSSDFGQSDEQFF. The whole variable domain, remainder taken from reference TRBV5-6 and TRBJ2-1, is DAGVTQSPTHLIKTRGQQVTLRCSPKSGHDTVSWYQQALGQGPQFIFQYYEEEERQRGNFPDRFSGHQFPNYSSELNVNALLLGDSALYLCASSSDFGQSDEQFFGPGTRLTVL.

The sample holds a few counts of this clone. V is TRBV7-9 and J is TRBJ2-3; TRBD2 matches 8 bases. Per germline, CDR1 SEHNR and CDR2 FQNEAQ (reference sequence). V lost 0 bases, J lost 4 bases, and 6 bases stayed unmatched. This CDR3 contains 16 residues. CDR3 sequence: CASSLAKRERADTQYF. The CDR3 DNA reads TGTGCCAGCAGCTTAGCTAAGCGGGAGAGGGCAGATACGCAGTATTTT.

The rearrangement uses TRBV7-9 and TRBJ2-1; weak D call: TRBD1 (8 bases). Germline CDR1 is SEHNR and CDR2 is FQNEAQ (reference sequence). The CDR3 is 15 amino acids. With 4 bases removed from V and 6 bases from J, the gap between germline ends came to 16 bases. For the CDR3, the DNA is TGTGCCAGCAGCTCCCAGGGGGCGGGGGTCAATGAGCAGTTCTTC. It specifies CASSSQGAGVNEQFF.

This chain links TRBV19 with TRBJ2-7, with D possibly being TRBD2 (5 bases). CDR1 is LNHDA, CDR2 SQIVND, per germline (reference sequence). CDR3 length: 15 residues. V lost 8 bases, J lost 2 bases, and 19 bases lay in between. CDR3 DNA: TGTGCCAGTTCCCTGGCTCGGGGTCCCCCCTACGAGCAGTACTTC. Its translation: CASSLARGPPYEQYF.

By sample fraction, this clone is medium-sized. The chain recombines TRBV9 with TRBJ1-5; the match to TRBD1 covers 9 bases. With V trimmed by 4 bases and J by 5 bases, 4 bases remained unmatched. This CDR3 spans 14 amino acids. The germline V gene encodes CDR1 SGDLS and CDR2 YYNGEE. Written as DNA, the CDR3 is TGTGCCAGCAGCAATCGGGACAGGGATCAGCCCCAGCATTTT. Translation: CASSNRDRDQPQHF.

This clone was seen a handful of times. The V gene is TRBV6-6, the J gene TRBJ2-5, with 8 bases aligning to TRBD1. The CDR3 length is 13 residues. V shed 10 bases, J shed 4 bases, and the junction held 8 bases outside the gene matches. Germline CDR1 reads MNHNY; CDR2 reads SVGAGI (reference sequence). This CDR3 is CAIDRGYGETQYF. CDR3 sequence (DNA): TGTGCCATAGACAGGGGATATGGAGAGACCCAGTACTTC.

With regard to this clone: Germline is not matched at one junction end, which may reflect a read error. V gene TRBV20-1 combines with J gene TRBJ1-6; tentative D call: TRBD1 (6 bases). The CDR3 has 11 amino acids. CDR1 and CDR2 from the germline V gene are DFQATT and SNEGSKA (reference sequence). DNA for the CDR3: TGCAGTGCTACCCCAGGGGTTCCGGCCTCCTTT. Translation gives CSATPGVPASF.